This T cell receptor (beta chain) was observed in a study of T cells after yellow fever vaccination. TCRdb redid the calling of the 5' RACE reads with MiXCR, one entry per CDR3 protein. The data show hundreds of thousands of distinct CDR3 sequences, about 12% seen once. Germline-derived CDR1 and CDR2 are SGHKS and YYEKEE (reference sequence). This CDR3 region has 14 residues. Trimming removed 8 bases at V and 6 bases at J, with 15 bases between. The chain employs TRBV5-5 and TRBJ1-6; D might be TRBD1 (6 bases). This sample comprised PBMCs, obtained on the day of the yellow fever booster vaccination. The sequence derives from a man aged 30-40 years who received the YFV17D yellow fever vaccine. As DNA, the CDR3 is TGTGCCAGTATGTCCGGACAGATTAATTCACCCCTCCACTTT. It translates to CASMSGQINSPLHF.